One and the same sample provided the 3 T cell receptor beta chains below, sequenced in a study of cytomegalovirus exposure and HLA in healthy donors. The primer mix had 60 Vbeta and 13 Jbeta primers. Profiled with immunoSEQ multiplex PCR; TCRdb holds only in-frame clones, not every one. This table has some 200,000 clones, 60% to 80% appearing once. Specimen: PBMCs. These receptors were obtained from a man younger than 35 in good health and CMV-seronegative.

The chain is built from TRBV15 and TRBJ2-2; D is possibly TRBD1 (6 bases). Germline loops: CDR1 LNHNV, CDR2 YYDKDF (reference sequence). The V gene lost 5 bases and the J gene lost 2 bases, with 18 bases spanning the gap. This CDR3 has 17 residues. The CDR3 DNA reads as TGTGCCACCAGCTCCCGACCCTCAGGGGTCAACACCGGGGAGCTGTTTTTT. Protein sequence: CATSSRPSGVNTGELFF.

The V gene is TRBV2, the J gene TRBJ2-1, with 8 bases identical to TRBD2. The J segment lost 9 bases and the V segment lost 3 bases, leaving 7 bases of the junction unmatched. CDR1 and CDR2 from the germline V gene are SNHLY and FYNNEI. This CDR3 has 14 residues. The CDR3 DNA sequence: TGTGCCAGCAGTGATAGAGCGGGAGTAGGTGAGCAGTTCTTC. As protein: CASSDRAGVGEQFF.

This clone was found once. The gene calls are TRBV5-4 and TRBJ2-5; 9 nucleotides match TRBD2. Judging by the DNA end, TRBJ2-7 fits better; the J call may be wrong. Germline values: CDR1 SGHNT, CDR2 YYREEE (reference sequence). The CDR3 sequence is 16 residues long. The CDR3 spells CASSLGIAGASHEQYF. CDR3 in DNA: TGTGCCAGCAGCTTGGGGATAGCGGGAGCTTCCCACGAGCAGTACTTC.